Below are 15 T cell receptor beta chains sequenced from a single sample in a study of sequential checkpoint blockade in melanoma (dated by TCRdb to between 2017 and 2020). Preparation of the library involved the immunoSEQ multiplex PCR assay. The immuneACCESS repertoire file appears here via TCRdb, limited to in-frame rearrangements. These files lack a portion of the clones; in checked studies, under half of the deficit traces to unresolved V genes, and the cause of the others is not known. The table for this sample lists 30,000 or so clones; approximately 81% of them were counted only once. The ten largest clones take up about 20% of the sample. Per the publication, the treatment or condition label means: randomized to nivolumab then ipilimumab (arm A) or the reverse (arm B). The source was CD8+ T cells sorted from blood (inferred from file names), collected from a patient given nivolumab and ipilimumab in sequence. The receptors derive from a human donor with melanoma.

The genes are TRBV30 and TRBJ2-2; TRBD2 aligns across 8 bases. The CDR3 sequence is 13 residues long. Germline V lookup: CDR1 GTSNPN, CDR2 SVGIG (reference sequence). With V trimmed by 5 bases and J by 6 bases, 5 bases remained unmatched. The chain's CDR3 is CAWVLREAGELFF. Here the CDR3 DNA reads TGTGCCTGGGTATTGCGGGAGGCCGGGGAGCTGTTTTTT.

The chain recombines TRBV5-1 with TRBJ1-2, with 8 bases identical to TRBD1. Germline CDR1 SGHRS, CDR2 YFSETQ. The CDR3 runs 17 residues. Trimming took 4 bases from V and 2 from J; bases not matched to a gene: 13. CDR3 DNA: TGCGCCAGCAGCCCTGGTCCCACAGGGGGGAGAAACTATGGCTACACCTTC. Amino acid sequence: CASSPGPTGGRNYGYTF. Together with reference TRBV5-1 and TRBJ1-2, the CDR3 gives the full variable domain: KAGVTQTPRYLIKTRGQQVTLSCSPISGHRSVSWYQQTPGQGLQFLFEYFSETQRNKGNFPGRFSGRQFSNSRSEMNVSTLELGDSALYLCASSPGPTGGRNYGYTFGSGTRLTVV.

The CDR3 loop reads CASSWADEAFF. CDR3 sequence (DNA): TGTGCCAGCAGTTGGGCAGATGAAGCTTTCTTT. The V gene is TRBV28, the J gene TRBJ1-1; D uncertain. The V and J ends lost 4 bases and 7 bases respectively, with 7 bases between them. Germline V gives CDR1 MDHEN, CDR2 SYDVKM. CDR3 length: 11 residues.

This sequence joins TRBV5-6 and TRBJ2-5; 9 bases are a match to TRBD1. From germline, CDR1 is SGHDT and CDR2 YYEEEE. This CDR3 has 15 residues. Unmatched junction bases numbered 5, after V lost 1 base and J lost 4 bases. CDR3 in DNA: TGTGCCAGCAGCTTGCCAGGGACAGGGTTAGAGACCCAGTACTTC. Its protein product is CASSLPGTGLETQYF.

The V call is TRBV28, the J call TRBJ2-7; 10 bases map to TRBD2. V lost 5 bases to trimming and J lost 3 bases; unmatched junction nucleotides: 4. The CDR3 sequence is 14 residues long. In germline, CDR1 is MDHEN, CDR2 SYDVKM. The CDR3 DNA is TGTGCCAGCAGTCACCTAGCGGGAGTCTACGAGCAGTACTTC. It encodes CASSHLAGVYEQYF. Filled out from reference TRBV28 and TRBJ2-7, the complete variable domain reads DVKVTQSSRYLVKRTGEKVFLECVQDMDHENMFWYRQDPGLGLRLIYFSYDVKMKEKGDIPEGYSVSREKKERFSLILESASTNQTSMYLCASSHLAGVYEQYFGPGTRLTVT.

The gene calls are TRBV2 and TRBJ2-7; weak D call: TRBD2 (8 bases). The V end was cut by 10 bases, the J end by 5 bases, with 36 bases between. Germline values: CDR1 SNHLY, CDR2 FYNNEI. The CDR3 is 19 residues long. The CDR3 coding sequence is TGTGCCACCATACCGATTGGGACAGTACAAACCGGGACTAGGGACGAGCAGTACTTC. Protein product: CATIPIGTVQTGTRDEQYF.

V and J are TRBV19 and TRBJ2-3; 10 nucleotides align to TRBD1. The CDR3 extends over 16 amino acids. J lost 0 bases, V lost 3 bases, and 3 bases had no gene match. CDR1 is LNHDA, CDR2 SQIVND, per germline (reference sequence). The CDR3: CASSILGQGSTDTQYF. The CDR3 coding sequence is TGTGCCAGTAGTATCCTGGGACAGGGGAGCACAGATACGCAGTATTTT.

The chain joins TRBV5-1 to TRBJ2-1, with TRBD1 identical over 7 bases. There are 15 residues in the CDR3. Germline assignment: CDR1 SGHRS and CDR2 YFSETQ. With 0 bases clipped from V and 7 bases from J, the junction kept 7 bases outside the gene matches. CDR3 sequence reads: CASSLAQGVRNEQFF. CDR3 DNA: TGCGCCAGCAGCTTGGCGCAGGGGGTACGGAATGAGCAGTTCTTC.

The V gene is TRBV9, the J gene TRBJ1-1; TRBD1 might be the D (6 bases). V was pared by 4 bases and J by 0 bases, with 13 bases between. Germline V gives CDR1 SGDLS, CDR2 YYNGEE. This CDR3 region has 15 residues. CDR3 sequence: CASSPRTVMNTEAFF. The CDR3 DNA sequence: TGTGCCAGCAGCCCTCGGACAGTGATGAACACTGAAGCTTTCTTT.

The rearrangement links TRBV13 to TRBJ2-7; TRBD2 agrees at 8 bases. Germline V lookup: CDR1 PRHDT, CDR2 FYEKMQ (reference sequence). The CDR3 extends over 15 amino acids. Trimming removed 5 bases from V and 3 bases from J; junction bases left unmatched: 9. This CDR3 is CASSPERRGGYEQYF. The CDR3 DNA sequence: TGTGCCAGCAGCCCCGAACGTCGGGGGGGCTACGAGCAGTACTTC. Combining the CDR3 with reference TRBV13 and TRBJ2-7 gives the whole variable domain AAGVIQSPRHLIKEKRETATLKCYPIPRHDTVYWYQQGPGQDPQFLISFYEKMQSDKGSIPDRFSAQQFSDYHSELNMSSLELGDSALYFCASSPERRGGYEQYFGPGTRLTVT.

In this sample, this clone turned up once. The chain carries TRBV30 and TRBJ2-1; TRBD1 matches at 10 bases. J gave up 0 bases and V 1 base, and 15 bases lay outside the gene matches. Per germline, CDR1 GTSNPN and CDR2 SVGIG (reference sequence). The CDR3 has 20 residues. The CDR3 DNA reads TGTGCCTGGAGTGGGATCCGGACAGGGGGAGTCTTAAGCTCCTACAATGAGCAGTTCTTC. Amino acids: CAWSGIRTGGVLSSYNEQFF.

This chain joins TRBV30 and TRBJ1-5, with TRBD1 matching 9 bases. CDR1 and CDR2 from the germline V gene are GTSNPN and SVGIG (reference sequence). V lost 1 base to trimming and J lost 4 bases; unmatched junction nucleotides: 5. The CDR3 runs to 15 residues. CDR3 region: CAWSARTGANQPQHF. Here the CDR3 DNA reads TGTGCCTGGAGTGCCCGGACAGGGGCAAATCAGCCCCAGCATTTT.

Written as DNA, the CDR3 is TGTGCCAGCAGCCAAGGACTAGCGGATGCCTACGAGCAGTACTTC. This encodes CASSQGLADAYEQYF. The genes are TRBV13 and TRBJ2-7, with TRBD2 identical over 10 bases. CDR1 is PRHDT and CDR2 is FYEKMQ in the germline V gene (reference sequence). After removal of 5 bases from V and 2 bases from J, the junction contained 6 bases not matched to a gene. This CDR3 comprises 15 residues. The variable domain in full, completed from reference TRBV13 and TRBJ2-7, reads AAGVIQSPRHLIKEKRETATLKCYPIPRHDTVYWYQQGPGQDPQFLISFYEKMQSDKGSIPDRFSAQQFSDYHSELNMSSLELGDSALYFCASSQGLADAYEQYFGPGTRLTVT.

The V and J genes are TRBV19 and TRBJ1-6; 9 nucleotides line up with TRBD1. The CDR3 consists of 14 residues. J lost 9 bases, V lost 5 bases, and 5 bases had no gene match. The germline V gene has CDR1 LNHDA and CDR2 SQIVND (reference sequence). The CDR3 sequence is CASSAHRGRSPLHF. CDR3 nucleotide sequence: TGTGCCAGTAGTGCCCACAGGGGGCGTTCACCCCTCCACTTT.

The chain carries TRBV14 and TRBJ1-4; D perhaps matches TRBD1 (5 bases). Germline CDR1 SGHDN, CDR2 FVKESK. V lost 0 bases and J 8 bases, leaving 16 bases between the germline ends. This CDR3 spans 16 amino acids. CDR3 residues: CASSQDQQGTNEKLFF. The DNA of the CDR3 is TGTGCCAGCAGCCAAGATCAGCAGGGAACAAACGAAAAACTGTTTTTT.